The T cell receptor beta chain described here comes from a study of OX40 agonist ivuxolimab in advanced cancers. General notes on the study: Ivuxolimab was a fully human IgG2 agonistic monoclonal antibody targeting the costimulatory receptor OX40 (CD134). Intravenous ivuxolimab was administered to patients every 2 weeks at six dose levels: 0.01, 0.1, 0.3, 1.5, 3 and 10 mg/kg. Of the roughly 51 dose-escalation patients, hepatocellular carcinoma was present in 19, melanoma in some 15, renal cell carcinoma in 9 and head and neck cancer in 9. In the dose-escalation cohort, over 65% of patients were male, and the mean age was approximately 60 years, with a range of 23 to 79. Prior anti-PD-1, anti-PD-L1 or anti-CTLA-4 therapy was permitted, and approximately 40% of dose-escalation patients had received checkpoint inhibitors. Partial responses occurred in three dose-escalation patients: two with cutaneous melanoma and one with hepatocellular carcinoma. Peripheral TCRbeta sequencing aimed to test whether ivuxolimab altered TCR sequence diversity and caused clonal T-cell expansion. The paper describes the monotherapy dose-escalation part (N of about 50 patients) of the phase I trial of ivuxolimab.

Remarks on this clone: The antigen this receptor binds is unknown. Nothing much larger sits one base from this clone, and base qualities are not available.

Broad study findings and their caveats: Low levels of normalized T-cell clonal expansion were also seen in some nonresponding patients. On average, CD8+ T cells showed more expanded clones than CD4+ T cells after ivuxolimab. At doses of 0.1 to 3.0 mg/kg, clonal expansion of both CD4+ and CD8+ blood T cells was observed from baseline to week 6. In the 0.1-3.0 mg/kg groups, partial responders had among the lowest normalized peripheral clonal expansion, particularly in CD8+ T cells. The antigen specificity of the peripheral T cells that underwent clonal expansion was not determined.

Genomic DNA was extracted from sorted cells for sequencing of the TCRbeta CDR3 region. The immunoSEQ Assay was used to sequence the TCRbeta CDR3 regions. This is the immuneACCESS table as TCRdb keeps it, with only in-frame sequences that have V and J called. A part of the clones is gone; compared with another copy, unresolved V genes explain less than half, and the rest is unexplained. This sample comprises some 74,000 clones, around 87% of them detected only once. Under 1% of the sample belongs to the ten largest clones. Patients with a history of autoimmune disease or receiving systemic immunosuppression were excluded from the trial. In every dose cohort, peripheral blood was drawn for TCR sequencing at baseline, cycle 4 day 1, and cycle 7 day 1. The samples were taken from a phase I, first-in-human, multicenter, open-label dose-escalation trial of ivuxolimab. The trial enrolled adults with locally advanced or metastatic head and neck squamous cell, hepatocellular, melanoma or renal cell carcinoma. Before TCR sequencing, CD4+ T cells and CD8+ T cells were sorted from peripheral blood as separate populations.

CDR1 and CDR2 (LNHDA, SQIVND) derive from the germline V gene (reference sequence). A distance of 7 bases separates the germline ends of V and J, which lose 0 bases and 2 bases respectively. From cysteine to phenylalanine, the CDR3 is 14 amino acids long. Of the read, only the CDR3 DNA is kept; its 42 bases are in frame from base 1. The sequences come from CD4+ or CD8+ T cells sorted from blood, collected in a trial of the OX40 agonist ivuxolimab. This sequence uses TRBV19 and TRBJ1-2; TRBD1 could be the D gene, as 6 bases match. The clonotype comes from an adult with an advanced solid tumor such as melanoma, head and neck, liver or kidney cancer. The DNA is as follows: TGTGCCAGTAGTATAGACAGGGGCAACTATGGCTACACCTTC. The translation is CASSIDRGNYGYTF.